The 20 T cell receptor beta chains below come from one sample, sequenced in a study of T cell responses to AZD1222 COVID-19 vaccine. TCRdb keeps only in-frame clones here, not all; method: immunoSEQ multiplex PCR. The data show 160,000 or so clones, approximately 94% seen once. The specimen comprised peripheral blood, sampled on day 0 of AZD1222 vaccination. These receptors were taken from an adult in good health.

This clone was seen only once. The V and J genes are TRBV11-3 and TRBJ2-1, with TRBD2 matching over 12 bases. Germline V gives CDR1 SGHNT, CDR2 YENEEA. CDR3 length: 18 amino acids. V was clipped by 1 base and J by 7 bases; unmatched bases: 11. CDR3 in DNA: TGTGCCAGCAGCTTAGGGGGGCTAGCGGGAGGGATACAAAATGAGCAGTTCTTC. Translating gives CASSLGGLAGGIQNEQFF.

The chain carries TRBV30 and TRBJ2-1, with a possible D match to TRBD2 (7 bases). Trimming took off 1 base at V and 5 bases at J, with 12 bases between the two ends. Looked up from germline, CDR1 is GTSNPN and CDR2 is SVGIG (reference sequence). This CDR3 has 14 residues. This CDR3 is CAWSGGGADNEQFF. In nucleotides, the CDR3 is TGTGCCTGGAGTGGAGGGGGGGCGGACAATGAGCAGTTCTTC. Complete variable domain (other parts from reference TRBV30 and TRBJ2-1): SQTIHQWPATLVQPVGSPLSLECTVEGTSNPNLYWYRQAAGRGLQLLFYSVGIGQISSEVPQNLSASRPQDRQFILSSKKLLLSDSGFYLCAWSGGGADNEQFFGPGTRLTVL.

The J gene is TRBJ1-6, the V gene TRBV27; possible D gene TRBD1, 6 bases. Looked up from germline, CDR1 is MNHEY and CDR2 is SMNVEV (reference sequence). Trimming took off 5 bases at V and 9 bases at J, with 11 bases between the two ends. CDR3 size: 13 residues. For the CDR3, the DNA is TGTGCCAGCAGTCTCTCAGGGGTTTCACCCCTCCACTTT. Protein sequence: CASSLSGVSPLHF.

V is TRBV5-1 and J is TRBJ2-6; D might be TRBD1 (5 bases). CDR3 length: 16 amino acids. Germline V gene data show CDR1 as SGHRS and CDR2 as YFSETQ. Trimming took off 0 bases at V and 0 bases at J, with 7 bases between the two ends. The CDR3 DNA reads as TGCGCCAGCAGCTTGGGTACAGGCTCTGGGGCCAACGTCCTGACTTTC. The encoded protein is CASSLGTGSGANVLTF.

The chain carries TRBV6-5 and TRBJ2-1; 7 positions match TRBD1. The CDR3 totals 13 residues. Trimming took 6 bases from V and 3 from J; bases not matched to a gene: 2. CDR1 MNHEY and CDR2 SVGAGI come from the germline V gene. The chain's CDR3 is CASRRQGYNEQFF. The DNA of the CDR3 is TGTGCCAGCAGGAGACAGGGCTACAATGAGCAGTTCTTC.

The chain combines TRBV5-1 with TRBJ2-7; D call uncertain. The CDR3 loop spans 12 amino acids. Germline lookup yields CDR1 SGHRS and CDR2 YFSETQ. V lost 4 bases, J lost 2 bases, and 7 bases lay in between. The CDR3 sequence: CASSRGPYEQYF. CDR3 DNA: TGCGCCAGCAGCCGCGGTCCCTACGAGCAGTACTTC.

The chain carries TRBV20-1 and TRBJ1-4, with D unclear. The CDR3 consists of 13 residues. CDR1 is DFQATT, CDR2 SNEGSKA, per germline (reference sequence). V lost 3 bases and J lost 6, with 11 bases in between. CDR3: CSASATPDEKLFF. For the CDR3, the DNA is TGCAGTGCTAGTGCGACTCCTGATGAAAAACTGTTTTTT.

V usage is TRBV5-1 and J usage is TRBJ1-1; 8 nucleotides line up with TRBD1. J was trimmed by 0 bases and V by 4 bases; bases with no gene match: 14. CDR1 and CDR2 from the germline V gene are SGHRS and YFSETQ. The CDR3 runs 18 residues. The CDR3 DNA reads as TGCGCCAGCAGCACGGACGGACAGGGTTCGAGAATGAACACTGAAGCTTTCTTT. Its protein is CASSTDGQGSRMNTEAFF.

The genes are TRBV12-3 or TRBV12-4 and TRBJ1-4; TRBD1 is a possible D gene (5 bases). The CDR3 spans 13 residues. Between the trimmed V and J ends, which lost 7 bases and 3 bases, there was a span of 9 bases. The CDR3 bases are TGTGCCAGCATTTCAGGGCCTAATGAAAAACTGTTTTTT. Translating it yields CASISGPNEKLFF.

The chain carries TRBV2 and TRBJ1-5; D ambiguous. Per the germline V gene, CDR1 is SNHLY and CDR2 is FYNNEI. The CDR3 has 16 residues. V shed 5 bases and J shed 0 bases, with 14 bases lying between them. CDR3 in DNA: TGTGCCAGCAGTCCGTCGGGAGGATATAGCAATCAGCCCCAGCATTTT. Translation gives CASSPSGGYSNQPQHF.

The chain has TRBV10-2 and TRBJ2-7; 8 nucleotides line up with TRBD1. The ends lost 7 bases at V and 7 bases at J; junction bases unmatched: 3. Per the germline V gene, CDR1 is WSHSY and CDR2 is SAAADI. CDR3 length equals 11 residues. The CDR3, as DNA: TGCGCCAGCATACAGGGGGAAGAGCAGTACTTC. This translates into CASIQGEEQYF.

The sample holds a few counts of this clone. The chain couples TRBV3-1 (or the pseudogene TRBV3-2) to TRBJ2-1; 7 bases fit TRBD2. With V trimmed by 3 bases and J by 3 bases, 8 bases remained unmatched. Germline CDR1 reads LGHDT; CDR2 reads YNNKEL (reference sequence). The CDR3 has 16 amino acids. In DNA form, the CDR3 reads TGTGCCAGCAGCCACGATCTAGCGGAGTTCTACAATGAGCAGTTCTTC. Residues: CASSHDLAEFYNEQFF.

The gene calls are TRBV12-5 and TRBJ2-7; 8 bases align to TRBD2. J lost 6 bases, V lost 6 bases, and 13 bases had no gene match. Looked up from germline, CDR1 is LGHNT and CDR2 is FRNRAP. This CDR3 comprises 15 residues. The CDR3 reads CASGPGSGSVSEQYF. In DNA, the CDR3 is TGTGCTAGTGGACCCGGGAGCGGGAGCGTCAGCGAGCAGTACTTC.

A single count supports this clone. The CDR3 DNA reads TGTGCCAGCAGCGCGAACACCTATGGCTACACCTTC. It yields the protein CASSANTYGYTF. The V and J genes are TRBV7-8 and TRBJ1-2, with D unresolved. The CDR3 consists of 12 residues. Germline values: CDR1 SGHVS, CDR2 FQNEAQ. V lost 5 bases and J 4 bases, leaving 8 bases between the germline ends.

V is TRBV29-1 and J is TRBJ2-1; D may be TRBD2 (6 bases). This CDR3 region has 12 residues. From germline, CDR1 is SQVTM and CDR2 ANQGSEA. The germline V and J ends were trimmed by 2 bases and 5 bases, with 7 bases remaining between them. The CDR3 is CSVERENNEQFF. The CDR3 coding sequence is TGCAGCGTTGAACGGGAGAACAATGAGCAGTTCTTC.

The rearrangement uses TRBV7-2 and TRBJ2-7; D remains ambiguous. V dropped 3 bases and J dropped 3 bases, with 12 bases sitting between them. The germline V gene has CDR1 SGHTA and CDR2 FQGNSA. The CDR3 spans 14 residues. Here the CDR3 reads CASSFSAGFYEQYF. CDR3 DNA: TGTGCCAGCAGCTTCTCCGCAGGTTTCTACGAGCAGTACTTC.

As concerns this clone: Other DNA sequences in this sample translate to the same CDR3. The rearrangement links TRBV6-5 to TRBJ2-5; 9 nucleotides agree with TRBD2. The CDR3 length is 13 residues. CDR1 and CDR2 from the germline V gene are MNHEY and SVGAGI. With V trimmed by 6 bases and J by 4 bases, 3 bases remained unmatched. The DNA for the CDR3 is TGTGCCAGCAGGGTTAGCGGGAGAGAGACCCAGTACTTC. Translated: CASRVSGRETQYF.

The chain has TRBV5-4 and TRBJ2-7, with 15 bases fitting TRBD2. CDR3 length: 17 residues. The V and J ends lost 0 bases and 7 bases, in that order; junction bases with no gene match: 8. Per germline, CDR1 SGHNT and CDR2 YYREEE (reference sequence). CDR3 nucleotide sequence: TGTGCCAGCAGCTTGGGGACTAGCGGGAGGGCCTCGGGTGAGCAGTACTTC. Protein sequence: CASSLGTSGRASGEQYF.

In nucleotides, the CDR3 is TGTGCCAGCAGCCAAATGGATTCGCCTTATGGCTACACCTTC. This gives the protein CASSQMDSPYGYTF. The rearrangement links TRBV3-1 (or the pseudogene TRBV3-2) to TRBJ1-2; no clear D. Germline values: CDR1 LGHDT, CDR2 YNNKEL (reference sequence). V dropped 2 bases and J dropped 5 bases, with 12 bases sitting between them. The CDR3 spans 14 residues.

The V call is TRBV7-2, the J call TRBJ2-5; D is undetermined. The ends were cut back, 1 base at V and 5 bases at J, with 8 bases in the middle. Per germline, CDR1 SGHTA and CDR2 FQGNSA. The CDR3 runs 13 residues. The CDR3 DNA reads TGTGCCAGCAGCTTAGGCGTCGTCGAGACCCAGTACTTC. Its protein is CASSLGVVETQYF.